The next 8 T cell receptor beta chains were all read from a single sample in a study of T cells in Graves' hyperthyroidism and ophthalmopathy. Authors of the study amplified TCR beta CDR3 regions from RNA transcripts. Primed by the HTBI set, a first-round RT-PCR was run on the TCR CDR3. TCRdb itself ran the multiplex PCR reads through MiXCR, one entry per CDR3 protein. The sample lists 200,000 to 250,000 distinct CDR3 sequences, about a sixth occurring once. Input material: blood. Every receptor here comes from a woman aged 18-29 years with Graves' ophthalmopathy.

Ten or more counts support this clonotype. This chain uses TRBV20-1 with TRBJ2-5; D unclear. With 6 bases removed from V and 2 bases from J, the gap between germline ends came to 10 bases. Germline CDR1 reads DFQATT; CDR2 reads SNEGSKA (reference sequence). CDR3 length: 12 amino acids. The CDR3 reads CSARLRQETQYF. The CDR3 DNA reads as TGCAGTGCCCGACTGAGACAAGAGACCCAGTACTTC.

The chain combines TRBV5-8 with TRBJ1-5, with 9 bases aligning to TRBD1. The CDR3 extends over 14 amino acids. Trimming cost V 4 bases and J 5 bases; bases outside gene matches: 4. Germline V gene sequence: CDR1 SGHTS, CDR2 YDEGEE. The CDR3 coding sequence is TGTGCCAGCAGCATACAGGGGGCCGATCAGCCCCAGCATTTT. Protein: CASSIQGADQPQHF. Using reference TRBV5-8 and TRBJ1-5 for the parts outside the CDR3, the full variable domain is EAGVTQSPTHLIKTRGQQATLRCSPISGHTSVYWYQQALGLGLQFLLWYDEGEERNRGNFPPRFSGRQFPNYSSELNVNALELEDSALYLCASSIQGADQPQHFGDGTRLSIL.

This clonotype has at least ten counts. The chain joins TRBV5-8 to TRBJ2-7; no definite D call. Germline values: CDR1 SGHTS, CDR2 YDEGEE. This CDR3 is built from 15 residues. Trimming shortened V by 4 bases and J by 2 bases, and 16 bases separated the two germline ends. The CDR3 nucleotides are TGTGCCAGCAGCCCCGGCCTGGGCAGGACCTACGAGCAGTACTTC. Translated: CASSPGLGRTYEQYF. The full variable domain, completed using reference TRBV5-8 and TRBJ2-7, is EAGVTQSPTHLIKTRGQQATLRCSPISGHTSVYWYQQALGLGLQFLLWYDEGEERNRGNFPPRFSGRQFPNYSSELNVNALELEDSALYLCASSPGLGRTYEQYFGPGTRLTVT.

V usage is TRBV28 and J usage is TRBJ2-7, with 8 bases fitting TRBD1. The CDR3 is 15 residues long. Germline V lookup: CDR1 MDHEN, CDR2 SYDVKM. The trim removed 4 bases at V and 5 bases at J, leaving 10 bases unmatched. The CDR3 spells CASSSQGTGSHEQYF. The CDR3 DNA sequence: TGTGCCAGCAGTTCACAAGGGACAGGTTCCCACGAGCAGTACTTC.

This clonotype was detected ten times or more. The CDR3 region is CASSQDTLGAREQYF. CDR3 DNA: TGCGCCAGCAGCCAAGATACGTTGGGGGCGCGGGAGCAGTACTTC. The chain joins TRBV4-1 to TRBJ2-7; possible D gene TRBD1, 6 bases. Germline CDR1 MGHRA, CDR2 YSYEKL. CDR3 length equals 15 residues. Trimming removed 0 bases from V and 7 bases from J, with 16 bases in between.

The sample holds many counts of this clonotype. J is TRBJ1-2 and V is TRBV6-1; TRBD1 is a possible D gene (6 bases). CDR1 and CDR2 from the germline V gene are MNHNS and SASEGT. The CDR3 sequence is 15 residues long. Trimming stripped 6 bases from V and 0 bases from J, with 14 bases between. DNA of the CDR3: TGTGCCAGCAGCCGCGGGACACAACCTAACTATGGCTACACCTTC. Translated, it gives CASSRGTQPNYGYTF.

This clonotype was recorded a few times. The CDR3: CASRPGQRNTGELFF. The CDR3 nucleotides read TGTGCCAGCAGGCCGGGACAACGGAACACCGGGGAGCTGTTTTTT. V and J are TRBV12-3 or TRBV12-4 and TRBJ2-2, with a possible D match to TRBD1 (6 bases). The CDR3 covers 15 residues. Trimming removed 6 bases from V and 1 base from J, with 12 bases in between.

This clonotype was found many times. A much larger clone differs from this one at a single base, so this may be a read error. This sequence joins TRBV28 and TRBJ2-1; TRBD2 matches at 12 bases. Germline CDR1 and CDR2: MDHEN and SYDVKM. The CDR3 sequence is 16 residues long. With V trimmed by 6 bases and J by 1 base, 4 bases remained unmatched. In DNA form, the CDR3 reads TGTGCCAGCAGGATGACTAGCGGGGGATCCTACAATGAGCAGTTCTTC. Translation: CASRMTSGGSYNEQFF. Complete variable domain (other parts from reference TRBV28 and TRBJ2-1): DVKVTQSSRYLVKRTGEKVFLECVQDMDHENMFWYRQDPGLGLRLIYFSYDVKMKEKGDIPEGYSVSREKKERFSLILESASTNQTSMYLCASRMTSGGSYNEQFFGPGTRLTVL.